This T cell receptor beta chain was identified in a study of blood T cell repertoires in COVID-19. For the study at large: COVID-19 samples collected from the United States, Italy and Spain covered acute and convalescent phases.

In the authors' methods: By means of reference gene primer amplification, nucleated cell counts were estimated. This table comes from immunoSEQ multiplex PCR, and its TCRdb copy is limited to in-frame clones, with some not included. The DNA gave D and trimming, while V, J and clone size come from that table. The sample contains about 300,000 clones, around 88% of which appear only once. Sequences were obtained from peripheral blood. This TCR derives from a woman in her twenties or thirties with COVID-19, enrolled during active disease.

CDR3 loop: CASSESFYEQYF. CDR3 nucleotide sequence: TGTGCCAGCAGTGAGTCTTTCTACGAGCAGTACTTC. J is TRBJ2-7 and V is TRBV2, with unresolved D. The CDR3 has 12 residues. Germline V gene lookup returns CDR1 SNHLY and CDR2 FYNNEI. V shed 3 bases and J shed 3 bases, with 6 bases lying between them.